These 31 T cell receptor beta chains were sequenced from one sample in a study of PD-L1 blockade in urothelial cancer. Sequenced by immunoSEQ multiplex PCR; TCRdb stores in-frame clones only, minus some. The sample has 25,000 to 30,000 clones, over 80% seen once; the top ten hold around 2%. Sequenced here: PBMCs, sampled around atezolizumab (anti-PD-L1) treatment. These receptors were taken from a man aged 50 to 59 with urothelial cancer.

This rearrangement joins TRBV14 to TRBJ2-2, with a tentative D call TRBD2 (5 bases). Trimming cost V 4 bases and J 2 bases, with 8 bases left between them. The CDR3 runs to 14 residues. Germline V CDR1 and CDR2: SGHDN, FVKESK. The CDR3 spells CASSLLANTGELFF. CDR3 bases: TGTGCCAGCAGCCTTCTAGCCAACACCGGGGAGCTGTTTTTT.

This clone was seen once. The rearrangement joins TRBV10-1 to TRBJ2-6, with TRBD1 matching 8 bases. Per the germline V gene, CDR1 is WNHNN and CDR2 is SYGVQD (reference sequence). This CDR3 region has 16 residues. V lost 4 bases and J lost 0; bases outside the gene matches: 2. The CDR3 DNA reads as TGCGCCAGCAGTGTGGGGACAGGCTCTGGGGCCAACGTCCTGACTTTC. It specifies CASSVGTGSGANVLTF.

V is TRBV15 and J is TRBJ2-3; 10 nucleotides line up with TRBD2. The germline V gene encodes CDR1 LNHNV and CDR2 YYDKDF (reference sequence). Trimming took 2 bases from V and 0 from J; bases not matched to a gene: 2. The CDR3 totals 16 residues. The CDR3 region has the DNA TGTGCCACCAGCAGAACTAGCGGGATGAGCACAGATACGCAGTATTTT. Protein: CATSRTSGMSTDTQYF.

This chain uses TRBV7-9 with TRBJ2-3; D remains unclear. The CDR3 has 15 residues. The V end lost 3 bases, the J end lost 1 base, and 11 bases lay between the germline ends. The germline CDR1 and CDR2 sequences are SEHNR and FQNEAQ (reference sequence). The CDR3 region is CASSLNSAGTDTQYF. CDR3 bases: TGTGCCAGCAGCTTGAATTCCGCGGGCACAGATACGCAGTATTTT.

The chain links TRBV9 to TRBJ1-1, with TRBD1 matching over 7 bases. The CDR3 contains 14 residues. With 4 bases clipped from V and 4 bases from J, the junction kept 7 bases outside the gene matches. Germline V gene sequence: CDR1 SGDLS, CDR2 YYNGEE. For the CDR3, the DNA is TGTGCCAGCAGCCCCCGGACAGGTCGCACTGAAGCTTTCTTT. Translated: CASSPRTGRTEAFF.

The CDR3 DNA reads as TGTGCCAGCAGCTTAGAAGGTTTCCAGGGTAACTATGGCTACACCTTC. It is translated as CASSLEGFQGNYGYTF. J is TRBJ1-2 and V is TRBV11-2, with TRBD1 as a possible D gene (5 bases). Trimming cost V 0 bases and J 1 base, with 12 bases left between them. CDR3 length equals 16 residues. Germline CDR1 is SGHAT and CDR2 is FQNNGV.

This clone was seen more than once but under ten times. The chain has TRBV7-6 and TRBJ2-1; 9 nucleotides match TRBD2. Looked up from germline, CDR1 is SGHVS and CDR2 is FNYEAQ. With V trimmed by 5 bases and J by 0 bases, 5 bases remained unmatched. The length of the CDR3 is 16 residues. CDR3 protein: CASSVSGGGSYNEQFF. CDR3 nucleotides: TGTGCCAGCAGCGTTAGCGGGGGAGGCTCCTACAATGAGCAGTTCTTC.

The chain is built from TRBV7-9 and TRBJ2-3, with 11 bases that match TRBD2. CDR3 length equals 15 residues. V dropped 5 bases and J dropped 2; count of bases not matched to a gene: 3. CDR1 is SEHNR and CDR2 is FQNEAQ in the germline V gene (reference sequence). CDR3 sequence reads: CASSAGLAATDTQYF. CDR3 DNA: TGTGCCAGCAGCGCGGGACTAGCGGCCACAGATACGCAGTATTTT.

This clone was observed once. The J gene is TRBJ1-2, the V gene TRBV7-2; TRBD1 matches at 9 bases. Germline V gene sequence: CDR1 SGHTA, CDR2 FQGNSA. The CDR3 is 14 amino acids. The trim removed 4 bases at V and 8 bases at J, leaving 8 bases unmatched. CDR3 protein: CASSSTGDRVGYTF. CDR3 in DNA: TGTGCCAGCAGCTCCACGGGGGACAGGGTAGGCTACACCTTC.

This chain joins TRBV11-3 and TRBJ1-1; D is uncertain. Germline values: CDR1 SGHNT, CDR2 YENEEA. Trimming removed 2 bases from V and 1 base from J, with 5 bases in between. This CDR3 is 13 amino acids long. CDR3 in amino acids: CASSLTGNTEAFF. CDR3 DNA sequence: TGTGCCAGCAGCTTAACGGGGAACACTGAAGCTTTCTTT. Full variable domain (rest looked up from reference TRBV11-3 and TRBJ1-1): EAGVVQSPRYKIIEKKQPVAFWCNPISGHNTLYWYLQNLGQGPELLIRYENEEAVDDSQLPKDRFSAERLKGVDSTLKIQPAELGDSAVYLCASSLTGNTEAFFGQGTRLTVV.

The chain employs TRBV18 and TRBJ1-1, with 7 bases matching TRBD1. CDR3 length: 16 residues. Germline V CDR1 and CDR2: KGHSH, LQKENI. Trimming cost V 1 base and J 2 bases; bases outside gene matches: 7. The CDR3 sequence: CASSPRQGSENTEAFF. The CDR3 DNA follows: TGTGCCAGCTCACCACGACAGGGATCAGAAAACACTGAAGCTTTCTTT.

This clone has a single count. The CDR3 region is CASSTRDRRVGSYGYTF. The CDR3, as DNA: TGTGCCAGCAGTACCCGGGACAGGAGAGTAGGCTCCTATGGCTACACCTTC. The V gene is TRBV27, the J gene TRBJ1-2, with 8 nucleotides matching TRBD1. Germline lookup yields CDR1 MNHEY and CDR2 SMNVEV (reference sequence). V dropped 5 bases and J dropped 4; count of bases not matched to a gene: 15. The CDR3 consists of 17 residues.

The chain carries TRBV5-1 and TRBJ2-3; D is unresolved. Trimming took 0 bases from V and 2 from J, leaving 13 bases between them. The CDR3 sequence is 16 residues long. Germline values: CDR1 SGHRS, CDR2 YFSETQ. This CDR3 is CASSLGSTVNTDTQYF. As DNA, the CDR3 is TGCGCCAGCAGCTTGGGCTCTACTGTTAACACAGATACGCAGTATTTT.

The chain uses TRBV7-9 and TRBJ2-1, with D tentatively TRBD1 (6 bases). V was clipped by 5 bases and J by 9 bases, with 17 bases between them. This CDR3 region has 14 residues. CDR1 is SEHNR and CDR2 is FQNEAQ in the germline V gene (reference sequence). The CDR3 loop is CASSKGVLFFEQFF. For the CDR3, the DNA is TGTGCCAGCAGCAAGGGGGTCTTGTTCTTTGAGCAGTTCTTC.

The chain couples TRBV7-9 to TRBJ2-6, with a weak D call TRBD1 (6 bases). The CDR3 is made up of 16 amino acids. From germline, CDR1 is SEHNR and CDR2 FQNEAQ (reference sequence). Trimming left V 8 bases short and J 3 bases short, with 17 bases between. CDR3: CASSLQGIGGANVLTF. DNA for the CDR3: TGTGCCAGCTCTCTCCAGGGGATTGGTGGGGCCAACGTCCTGACTTTC.

The chain has TRBV7-9 and TRBJ1-1; a weak D match, TRBD1 (6 bases). The CDR3 loop spans 13 amino acids. Germline CDR1 is SEHNR and CDR2 is FQNEAQ (reference sequence). Trimming stripped 3 bases from V and 4 bases from J, with 9 bases between. CDR3 bases: TGTGCCAGCAGCTTGCAAGGGGGCACTGAAGCTTTCTTT. This encodes CASSLQGGTEAFF.

The chain couples TRBV15 to TRBJ2-5; D call uncertain. CDR1 is LNHNV, CDR2 YYDKDF, per germline (reference sequence). This CDR3 contains 12 residues. Trimming stripped 5 bases from V and 5 bases from J, with 9 bases between. CDR3 sequence reads: CATSFSRETQYF. The CDR3 coding sequence is TGTGCCACCAGCTTCAGCAGGGAGACCCAGTACTTC.

This clone came up once. The V call is TRBV5-1, the J call TRBJ1-4; D not certain. V lost 0 bases to trimming and J lost 0 bases, with 12 bases between them. The CDR3 is made up of 17 amino acids. Germline V gives CDR1 SGHRS, CDR2 YFSETQ. The CDR3 sequence is CASSLGPGVATNEKLFF. The CDR3 DNA follows: TGCGCCAGCAGCTTGGGGCCGGGAGTTGCAACTAATGAAAAACTGTTTTTT.

This chain joins TRBV15 and TRBJ2-7; 11 positions match TRBD2. The CDR3 has 14 amino acids. After removal of 3 bases from V and 6 bases from J, the junction contained 4 bases not matched to a gene. The germline CDR1 and CDR2 sequences are LNHNV and YYDKDF (reference sequence). The CDR3 loop is CATSSTSGRSEQYF. The CDR3 coding sequence is TGTGCCACCAGCAGTACTAGCGGGAGAAGCGAGCAGTACTTC.

CDR3 residues: CASSLQGLGSYEQYV. CDR3 coding DNA: TGCGCCAGCAGCCTCCAGGGGTTGGGCTCCTACGAGCAGTACGTC. The J gene is TRBJ2-7, the V gene TRBV10-2; D might be TRBD1 (6 bases). The germline V gene encodes CDR1 WSHSY and CDR2 SAAADI. V was shortened by 6 bases and J by 0 bases, with 15 bases between the two germline ends. The CDR3 spans 15 residues.

This chain uses TRBV2 with TRBJ2-7; 15 nucleotides agree with TRBD2. CDR1 and CDR2 from the germline V gene are SNHLY and FYNNEI. Trimming at V came to 6 bases and at J to 5 bases, leaving 5 bases not matched to a gene. The CDR3 is 15 amino acids. CDR3 in DNA: TGTGCCAGCAGGGCTGGACTAGCGGGAGGGAACGAGCAGTACTTC. Protein sequence: CASRAGLAGGNEQYF.

The chain carries TRBV28 and TRBJ2-3; 9 bases agree with TRBD1. Germline V gene data show CDR1 as MDHEN and CDR2 as SYDVKM. V was pared by 2 bases and J by 0 bases, with 3 bases of the junction left unmatched. The CDR3 has 16 residues. The DNA of the CDR3 is TGTGCCAGCAGTTTAATCGGGACAGGGAGCACAGATACGCAGTATTTT. This sequence encodes CASSLIGTGSTDTQYF.

The J gene is TRBJ1-2, the V gene TRBV10-3; D gene ambiguous. V shed 9 bases and J shed 0 bases, with 14 bases lying between them. CDR3 length equals 14 residues. Looked up from germline, CDR1 is ENHRY and CDR2 is SYGVKD. CDR3 loop: CAMSRETSNYGYTF. CDR3 DNA sequence: TGTGCCATGTCTCGGGAGACTTCTAACTATGGCTACACCTTC.

J is TRBJ1-1 and V is TRBV7-2, with D possibly being TRBD1 (6 bases). Germline CDR1 reads SGHTA; CDR2 reads FQGNSA. The CDR3 is 14 residues long. V lost 3 bases and J lost 8, with 16 bases in between. In nucleotides, the CDR3 is TGTGCCAGCAGCTTGACAGGTACCGATGGAGAAGCTTTCTTT. Translated, it gives CASSLTGTDGEAFF.

The J gene is TRBJ1-4, the V gene TRBV2; D is undetermined. The CDR3 consists of 17 residues. The germline V gene encodes CDR1 SNHLY and CDR2 FYNNEI. V was clipped by 8 bases and J by 11 bases, with 30 bases between them. CDR3 loop: CASSSKVKRDNVRKLFF. In DNA, the CDR3 is TGTGCCAGCTCTTCTAAGGTTAAGAGGGATAATGTGCGGAAACTGTTTTTT.

The V and J genes are TRBV25-1 and TRBJ2-7, with D uncertain. This CDR3 is 15 amino acids long. Germline assignment: CDR1 MGHDK and CDR2 SYGVNS. Deletions cut 3 bases from V and 4 bases from J, with 16 bases between. As DNA, the CDR3 is TGTGCCAGCAGTGAGGGTCATGGGCAGCCTTACGAGCAGTACTTC. This sequence encodes CASSEGHGQPYEQYF.

The J gene is TRBJ1-2, the V gene TRBV28; 7 nucleotides agree with TRBD1. V shed 6 bases and J 3 bases; nucleotides not matched to a gene: 7. CDR3 length: 14 residues. CDR1 and CDR2 from the germline V gene are MDHEN and SYDVKM. The DNA for the CDR3 is TGTGCCAGCAGATCGACAGGGAAGGACTATGGCTACACCTTC. Protein: CASRSTGKDYGYTF.

The CDR3 loop is CASSVFSSSGSTDTQYF. The CDR3, as DNA: TGTGCCAGCAGCGTATTCTCAAGTAGCGGGAGCACAGATACGCAGTATTTT. The rearrangement links TRBV9 to TRBJ2-3; 7 bases line up with TRBD2. J was trimmed by 0 bases and V by 1 base; bases with no gene match: 8. The germline gives CDR1 SGDLS, CDR2 YYNGEE. The CDR3 loop spans 17 amino acids.

This chain connects TRBV6-1 to TRBJ2-3; D perhaps matches TRBD2 (6 bases). The ends were cut back, 7 bases at V and 2 bases at J, with 13 bases in the middle. The CDR3 has 14 amino acids. Germline V lookup: CDR1 MNHNS, CDR2 SASEGT. DNA of the CDR3: TGTGCCAGCAAGAGGGAGGTGGACACAGATACGCAGTATTTT. Its translation: CASKREVDTDTQYF.

This chain links TRBV10-3 with TRBJ1-2; a possible D gene is TRBD1 (5 bases). In germline, CDR1 is ENHRY, CDR2 SYGVKD. This CDR3 spans 14 amino acids. V shed 9 bases and J shed 7 bases, with 21 bases lying between them. CDR3 DNA sequence: TGTGCCATTAGACCGGGGGGGGGTCAAGGTGGCTACACCTTC. Its protein is CAIRPGGGQGGYTF.

The chain is built from TRBV10-2 and TRBJ1-6; TRBD1 is a possible D gene (6 bases). Germline V gives CDR1 WSHSY, CDR2 SAAADI. This CDR3 contains 14 residues. V lost 4 bases to trimming and J lost 8 bases, with 12 bases between them. The CDR3 is CASSVQGWDSPLHF. CDR3 nucleotides: TGCGCCAGCAGTGTCCAGGGGTGGGATTCACCCCTCCACTTT.